A selection of T cell receptor beta chains follows, all from one sample in a study of blood T cell repertoires in COVID-19. Data came from immunoSEQ multiplex PCR; TCRdb stores just in-frame clones and leaves some out. The sample has roughly 60,000 clones; around 80% are singletons. The specimen was peripheral blood. These receptors originate from a man in his sixties with acute or convalescent COVID-19. CDR3s include the opening cysteine and the closing phenylalanine or tryptophan. A D gene is named only where the DNA matches it firmly. The listing skips clone size in some rows; elsewhere it reads once, few, many or a size class.

J gene	clone size	D gene	V gene	CDR3 DNA	CDR3 protein
TRBJ1-5	.	.	TRBV7-8	TGTGCCAGCAGCTTAGCGATGGGGGGAAGCAATCAGCCCCAGCATTTT	CASSLAMGGSNQPQHF
TRBJ2-7	.	.	TRBV7-3	TGTGCCAACTACTACGAGCAGTACTTC	CANYYEQYF
TRBJ1-4	.	TRBD1	TRBV30	TGTGCCTGGTCCGGGACAGGGGGTAAAAAACTGTTTTTT	CAWSGTGGKKLFF
TRBJ1-2	.	.	TRBV6-1	TGTGCCAGCAGTGAAGGCCCAGGCTATGGCTACACCTTC	CASSEGPGYGYTF
TRBJ2-5	once	TRBD2	TRBV5-1	TGCGCCAGCAGACGGACTAGCGGGGTGGGGGAGACCCAGTACTTC	CASRRTSGVGETQYF
TRBJ1-4	.	TRBD1	TRBV7-9	TGTGCCAGCAGCTGGGGACAGGGGGATGCTGAAAAACTGTTTTTT	CASSWGQGDAEKLFF
TRBJ2-7	.	TRBD2	TRBV9	TGTGCCAGCAGCGCCGGCCCCAGGACTAGCGGGGGAAGGTACGAGCAGTACTTC	CASSAGPRTSGGRYEQYF
TRBJ2-7	.	.	TRBV5-1	TGCGCCAGTCACGACGGGGGGCAACACTCCTACGAGCAGTACTTC	CASHDGGQHSYEQYF
TRBJ1-2	.	.	TRBV6-4	TGTGCCAGCAGCGCTTATTCGGGGGGCGGCTATGGCTACACCTTC	CASSAYSGGGYGYTF
TRBJ2-5	.	TRBD2	TRBV11-2	TGTGCCAGCAGCTTAAAGGCTAGCGGTCAAGAGACCCAGTACTTC	CASSLKASGQETQYF
TRBJ1-1	.	.	TRBV9	TGTGCCAGCAGCCCTGACTCGAACACTGAAGCTTTCTTT	CASSPDSNTEAFF
TRBJ2-7	.	.	TRBV30	TGTGCCTGGAGTCTAGGTAGCTCCTACGAGCAGTACTTC	CAWSLGSSYEQYF
TRBJ1-6	.	.	TRBV7-2	TGTGCCAGCAGCTTAGCTGGGACAAAGAGACACTTT	CASSLAGTKRHF
TRBJ1-5	.	.	TRBV2	TGTGCCAGCAGTGAGGCGGAGAATCAGCCCCAGCATTTT	CASSEAENQPQHF
TRBJ2-5	.	TRBD2	TRBV7-9	TGTGCCAGCAGCTTAGGGTCTAGCGGGGGAATAGAGACCCAGTACTTC	CASSLGSSGGIETQYF
TRBJ2-3	.	.	TRBV6-1	TGTGCCAGCAGTGAAGCGATGTCCGCAGGTACGCAGTATTTT	CASSEAMSAGTQYF
TRBJ1-6	.	.	TRBV12-3/TRBV12-4	TGTGCCAGCAGGAGTCTGGAGGTTTCACCCCTCCACTTT	CASRSLEVSPLHF
TRBJ2-5	.	TRBD1	TRBV11-3	TGTGCCAGCAGTTCCGGGACAGGGGGCTCCAGAAAGCAAGAGACCCAGTACTTC	CASSSGTGGSRKQETQYF
TRBJ1-1	.	.	TRBV10-3	TGTGCCATCAGTGGGGGCAGGAACACTGAAGCTTTCTTT	CAISGGRNTEAFF
TRBJ2-5	.	.	TRBV13	TGTGCCAGCAGCTACGACAGACAAGAGACCCAGTACTTC	CASSYDRQETQYF